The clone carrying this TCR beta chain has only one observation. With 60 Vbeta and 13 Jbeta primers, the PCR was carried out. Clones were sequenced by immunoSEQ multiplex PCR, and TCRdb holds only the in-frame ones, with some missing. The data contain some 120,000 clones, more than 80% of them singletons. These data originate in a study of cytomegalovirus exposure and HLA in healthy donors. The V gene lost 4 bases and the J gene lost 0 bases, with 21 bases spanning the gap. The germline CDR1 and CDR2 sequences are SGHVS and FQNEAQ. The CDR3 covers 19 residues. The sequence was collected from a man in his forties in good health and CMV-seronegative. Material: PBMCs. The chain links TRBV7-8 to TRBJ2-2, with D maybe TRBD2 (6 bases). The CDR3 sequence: CASSSGPGWGLTNTGELFF. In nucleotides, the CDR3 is TGTGCCAGCAGCTCCGGACCCGGTTGGGGACTGACGAACACCGGGGAGCTGTTTTTT.